This T cell receptor (beta chain) was obtained from a study of blood T cell repertoires in COVID-19. Whole-study context: The United States, Italy and Spain supplied acute and convalescent COVID-19 samples. Nucleic acid was either cDNA or gDNA, and it came from T cells, B-cell-depleted T cells, or PBMCs.

Libraries were prepared by immunoSEQ multiplex PCR; TCRdb keeps only in-frame clonotypes and omits some of them. The sample has roughly 98,000 clones, 65% to 90% seen once. Germline V gene lookup returns CDR1 SGHRS and CDR2 YFSETQ. The CDR3 is made up of 14 amino acids. V lost 6 bases and J lost 5, with 15 bases in between. This sequence originates from a man aged 70 or older with active or convalescent COVID-19. The genes are TRBV5-1 and TRBJ2-1; possibly TRBD1 for D (5 bases). The sequenced sample was peripheral blood. CDR3 residues: CASTPGFKDNEQFF. CDR3 nucleotides: TGCGCCAGCACCCCAGGGTTCAAAGACAATGAGCAGTTCTTC.